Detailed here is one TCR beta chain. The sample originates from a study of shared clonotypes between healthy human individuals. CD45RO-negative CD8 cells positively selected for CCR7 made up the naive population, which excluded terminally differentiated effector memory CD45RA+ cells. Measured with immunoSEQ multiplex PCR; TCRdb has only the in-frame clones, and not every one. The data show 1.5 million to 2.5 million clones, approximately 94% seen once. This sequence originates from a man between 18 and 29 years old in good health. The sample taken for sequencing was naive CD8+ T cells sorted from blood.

CDR3 sequence: CASSPGASNYGYTF. The CDR3 nucleotides are TGTGCCAGCAGTCCGGGGGCAAGTAACTATGGCTACACCTTC. J is TRBJ1-2 and V is TRBV25-1, with TRBD1 as a possible D gene (6 bases). Germline CDR1 and CDR2: MGHDK and SYGVNS. There are 14 residues in the CDR3. V lost 5 bases and J 1 base, leaving 11 bases between the germline ends.